This T cell receptor (beta chain) was documented in a study of T cell responses to AZD1222 COVID-19 vaccine. Study summary: Second-dose schedules of about 4 or about 12 weeks were combined.

Details on this clone: Its target is not known.

General study points: Spike-specific TCR depth and breadth grew after two AZD1222 doses. Regions 160-218 and 743-854 held dominance among vaccine-associated CD4 TCRs, which spanned spike.

The protocol was immunoSEQ multiplex PCR, while the TCRdb copy is restricted to in-frame clones and leaves out a portion. The data hold about 150,000 clones, with roughly 90% observed a single time. This CDR3 is built from 14 residues. The rearrangement links TRBV12-2 to TRBJ2-1. TRBV12-2 is a listed pseudogene. The sequence was obtained from an adult in good health. The starting material was peripheral blood, obtained on day 0 of AZD1222 vaccination. The CDR3 sequence is CASRLGGDYHEQFF. The CDR3 DNA sequence: TGTGCAAGTCGCTTAGGGGGCGACTACCATGAGCAGTTCTTC.